The 15 T cell receptor beta chains given below trace back to one sample, sequenced in a study of sequential checkpoint blockade in melanoma. Assay: immunoSEQ multiplex PCR; the TCRdb copy retains only in-frame clones and omits some. The sample consists of approximately 8,000 clones, about 28% of them appearing once. Treatment in this sample: randomized to nivolumab then ipilimumab (arm A) or the reverse (arm B). The specimen comprised tumor tissue (inferred from file names), sampled from a patient given nivolumab and ipilimumab in sequence. Receptor source: a human donor with melanoma.

In its sample, this clone was seen a few times. The chain combines TRBV6-1 with TRBJ2-7, with D perhaps matching TRBD2 (6 bases). The CDR3 totals 13 residues. The germline CDR1 and CDR2 sequences are MNHNS and SASEGT. The V end was cut by 1 base, the J end by 2 bases, with 6 bases between. CDR3 DNA sequence: TGTGCCAGCAGTGAAGGGGGGGCCTACGAGCAGTACTTC. It codes for CASSEGGAYEQYF.

This clone came up once. The V gene is TRBV30, the J gene TRBJ1-5; a weak D match, TRBD1 (6 bases). The CDR3 is made up of 13 amino acids. In germline, CDR1 is GTSNPN, CDR2 SVGIG (reference sequence). V dropped 1 base and J dropped 7 bases, with 11 bases sitting between them. The CDR3 DNA sequence: TGTGCCTGGAGTGGGGGGGCGAAACAGCCCCAGCATTTT. Amino acids: CAWSGGAKQPQHF.

The chain couples TRBV30 to TRBJ2-2; D gene unclear. CDR1 and CDR2 (germline): GTSNPN, SVGIG (reference sequence). There are 12 residues in the CDR3. V was clipped by 0 bases and J by 7 bases, with 6 bases between them. CDR3 residues: CAWSVLGGELFF. Written as DNA, the CDR3 is TGTGCCTGGAGTGTACTGGGCGGGGAGCTGTTTTTT.

In its sample, this clone is medium-sized (0.01 to 0.1%). V and J are TRBV11-3 and TRBJ1-2; 7 nucleotides match TRBD1. There are 14 residues in the CDR3. V lost 6 bases, J lost 0 bases, and 4 bases stayed unmatched. Germline V lookup: CDR1 SGHNT, CDR2 YENEEA. This chain's CDR3 is CASSRDSSNYGYTF. The CDR3 DNA is TGTGCCAGCAGTCGGGACAGCTCTAACTATGGCTACACCTTC.

This clone showed up just a few times. V and J are TRBV29-1 and TRBJ1-1; maybe TRBD1 (5 bases). Looked up from germline, CDR1 is SQVTM and CDR2 is ANQGSEA. This CDR3 contains 13 residues. The V gene lost 6 bases and the J gene lost 1 base, with 12 bases spanning the gap. In DNA form, the CDR3 reads TGCAGCGTGGGACGGGGGGGGAACACTGAAGCTTTCTTT. Its protein product is CSVGRGGNTEAFF.

The V call is TRBV12-5, the J call TRBJ2-2; no definite D call. There are 13 residues in the CDR3. Looked up from germline, CDR1 is LGHNT and CDR2 is FRNRAP. CDR3 coding DNA: TGTGCGCTTGCCAACGCGAACACCGGGGAGCTGTTTTTT. Protein product: CALANANTGELFF.

This clone has a handful of counts. The chain combines TRBV11-3 with TRBJ2-2, with D possibly TRBD2 on 5 matching bases. The CDR3 totals 18 residues. V dropped 2 bases and J dropped 4 bases, with 20 bases sitting between them. CDR1 and CDR2 from the germline V gene are SGHNT and YENEEA. The CDR3 DNA follows: TGTGCCAGCAGCTTATCCGTCTCGGACTCCCGGAGCACCGGGGAGCTGTTTTTT. Encoded protein: CASSLSVSDSRSTGELFF.

This clone was counted only a few times. The chain employs TRBV11-3 and TRBJ2-5, with a tentative D call TRBD2 (5 bases). The germline V and J ends were trimmed by 0 bases and 4 bases, with 15 bases remaining between them. Germline V gives CDR1 SGHNT, CDR2 YENEEA. The CDR3 loop spans 16 amino acids. Written as DNA, the CDR3 is TGTGCCAGCAGCTTAGATCTGAGGGTGCAGTTAGAGACCCAGTACTTC. Translated: CASSLDLRVQLETQYF.

This chain joins TRBV5-1 and TRBJ1-1; tentatively, D is TRBD1 (5 bases). Germline-derived CDR1 and CDR2 are SGHRS and YFSETQ. Trimming pared 5 bases from V and 5 bases from J, leaving 16 bases between. The CDR3 spans 14 residues. This chain's CDR3 is CASRNPDTPTEAFF. The CDR3 bases are TGCGCCAGCAGGAACCCGGACACCCCGACTGAAGCTTTCTTT.

This chain joins TRBV5-1 and TRBJ2-3; tentative D call: TRBD1 (5 bases). With 5 bases removed from V and 4 bases from J, the gap between germline ends came to 14 bases. Germline CDR1 reads SGHRS; CDR2 reads YFSETQ. The CDR3 covers 14 residues. CDR3 sequence (DNA): TGCGCCAGCAGACAATTCCAGGGTGCAGATACGCAGTATTTT. It codes for CASRQFQGADTQYF.

This clone has at least ten counts. The chain couples TRBV11-3 to TRBJ1-1; no clear D. The germline CDR1 and CDR2 sequences are SGHNT and YENEEA. This CDR3 region has 14 residues. V was shortened by 1 base and J by 1 base, with 7 bases between the two germline ends. The CDR3 region has the DNA TGTGCCAGCAGCTTAGGAGCAGCGAACACTGAAGCTTTCTTT. Protein sequence: CASSLGAANTEAFF. Using reference TRBV11-3 and TRBJ1-1 for the parts outside the CDR3, the full variable domain is EAGVVQSPRYKIIEKKQPVAFWCNPISGHNTLYWYLQNLGQGPELLIRYENEEAVDDSQLPKDRFSAERLKGVDSTLKIQPAELGDSAVYLCASSLGAANTEAFFGQGTRLTVV.

This chain connects TRBV5-1 to TRBJ2-1; D is perhaps TRBD2 (6 bases). Germline V gene lookup returns CDR1 SGHRS and CDR2 YFSETQ. The CDR3 is made up of 15 amino acids. V was trimmed by 0 bases and J by 5 bases, leaving 12 bases between them. The CDR3 sequence is CASSLGLAENNEQFF. For the CDR3, the DNA is TGCGCCAGCAGCTTGGGGTTAGCGGAGAACAATGAGCAGTTCTTC.

The V call is TRBV19, the J call TRBJ1-5; 7 nucleotides match TRBD1. From germline, CDR1 is LNHDA and CDR2 SQIVND (reference sequence). The CDR3 runs to 15 residues. V lost 4 bases and J lost 4; bases outside the gene matches: 7. CDR3 bases: TGTGCCAGTAGTACGACAGGGAATGGGAATCAGCCCCAGCATTTT. This encodes CASSTTGNGNQPQHF.

The chain links TRBV10-2 to TRBJ2-3; D call uncertain. The CDR3 sequence is 15 residues long. V gave up 6 bases and J gave up 0 bases, with 13 bases separating them. Germline loops: CDR1 WSHSY, CDR2 SAAADI. The CDR3 bases are TGCGCCAGCAGCCCTTGGACCCGTAGCACAGATACGCAGTATTTT. It specifies CASSPWTRSTDTQYF.

This chain joins TRBV19 and TRBJ2-7, with D perhaps given as TRBD1 or TRBD2 (5 bases each). Germline lookup yields CDR1 LNHDA and CDR2 SQIVND (reference sequence). CDR3 length equals 16 residues. V was cut by 5 bases and J by 4 bases, with 21 bases left in between. In DNA form, the CDR3 reads TGTGCCAGTAGTGCGAGCCGGGACGGACGGGGATACGAGCAGTACTTC. It yields the protein CASSASRDGRGYEQYF.